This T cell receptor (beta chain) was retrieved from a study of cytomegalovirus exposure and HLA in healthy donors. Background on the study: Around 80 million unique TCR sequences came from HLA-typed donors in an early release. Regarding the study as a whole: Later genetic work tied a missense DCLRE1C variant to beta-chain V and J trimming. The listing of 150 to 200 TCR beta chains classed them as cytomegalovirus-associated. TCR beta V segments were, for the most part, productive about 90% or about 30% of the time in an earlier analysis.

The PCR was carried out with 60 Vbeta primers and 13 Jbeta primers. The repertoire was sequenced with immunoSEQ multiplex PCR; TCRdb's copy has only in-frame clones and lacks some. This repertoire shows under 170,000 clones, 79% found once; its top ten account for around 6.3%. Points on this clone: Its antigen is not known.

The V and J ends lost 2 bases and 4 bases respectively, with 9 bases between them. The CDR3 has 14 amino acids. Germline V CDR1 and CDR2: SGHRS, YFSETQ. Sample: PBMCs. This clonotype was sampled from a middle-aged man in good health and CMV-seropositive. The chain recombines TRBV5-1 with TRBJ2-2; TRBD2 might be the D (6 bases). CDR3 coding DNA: TGCGCCAGCAGCTTTTTCGGGAGCACCGGGGAGCTGTTTTTT. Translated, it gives CASSFFGSTGELFF. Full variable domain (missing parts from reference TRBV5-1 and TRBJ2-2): KAGVTQTPRYLIKTRGQQVTLSCSPISGHRSVSWYQQTPGQGLQFLFEYFSETQRNKGNFPGRFSGRQFSNSRSEMNVSTLELGDSALYLCASSFFGSTGELFFGEGSRLTVL.